This entry lists 31 T cell receptor beta chains sequenced from one sample in a study of cytomegalovirus exposure and HLA in healthy donors. PCR amplification relied on 60 Vbeta primers (plus 13 Jbeta primers). The protocol was immunoSEQ multiplex PCR, while the TCRdb copy is restricted to in-frame clones and leaves out a portion. The sample contains 120,000 or so clones, about 62% of which appear only once. Specimen: PBMCs. These receptors came from a woman aged 40 to 49 in good health and CMV-seropositive.

The chain has TRBV6-5 and TRBJ2-5; perhaps TRBD2 as D (5 bases). The J call may not be correct, given that the DNA end is closer to TRBJ2-7. The length of the CDR3 is 13 residues. Looked up from germline, CDR1 is MNHEY and CDR2 is SVGAGI. The CDR3 loop reads CASRRGPYYEQYF. The CDR3 DNA follows: TGTGCCAGCCGACGAGGGCCTTACTACGAGCAGTACTTC.

The rearrangement uses TRBV5-4 and TRBJ2-3; perhaps TRBD2 as D (6 bases). V lost 0 bases and J lost 3, with 14 bases in between. The CDR3 has 16 amino acids. Germline V gene data show CDR1 as SGHNT and CDR2 as YYREEE (reference sequence). The CDR3 loop is CASSLAPGDGTDTQYF. The CDR3 region has the DNA TGTGCCAGCAGCTTGGCGCCGGGAGACGGAACAGATACGCAGTATTTT.

The V gene is TRBV14, the J gene TRBJ1-2; 8 bases are shared with TRBD1. Germline V CDR1 and CDR2: SGHDN, FVKESK. This CDR3 has 16 residues. With V trimmed by 2 bases and J by 0 bases, 5 bases remained unmatched. CDR3 coding DNA: TGTGCCAGCAGCCAAACCCGGACAGGGCCTAACTATGGCTACACCTTC. Its protein is CASSQTRTGPNYGYTF.

This clone turned up a few times. The rearrangement links TRBV5-4 to TRBJ1-2; a possible D gene is TRBD1 (5 bases). Germline CDR1 reads SGHNT; CDR2 reads YYREEE (reference sequence). Deletions cut 5 bases from V and 0 bases from J, with 17 bases between. The CDR3 has 16 amino acids. CDR3 coding DNA: TGTGCCAGCAGTCTGGGGCCCGACATATCTAACTATGGCTACACCTTC. Encoded protein: CASSLGPDISNYGYTF.

This clone appeared once. The genes are TRBV13 and TRBJ2-1; TRBD2 aligns across 11 bases. The V gene end was trimmed by 0 bases and the J gene end by 7 bases; junction bases not matched to a gene: 2. CDR1 and CDR2 (germline): PRHDT, FYEKMQ (reference sequence). CDR3 length: 15 residues. CDR3 nucleotides: TGTGCCAGCAGCTTAGGTACTAGCGGGGGAAATGAGCAGTTCTTC. Translating it yields CASSLGTSGGNEQFF.

V is TRBV30 and J is TRBJ1-5; D gene unclear. In germline, CDR1 is GTSNPN, CDR2 SVGIG (reference sequence). The CDR3 length is 14 residues. The ends were cut back, 2 bases at V and 3 bases at J, with 11 bases in the middle. The CDR3, as DNA: TGTGCCTGGAGTATACGAGGGATCAATCAGCCCCAGCATTTT. It is translated as CAWSIRGINQPQHF.

This chain connects TRBV4-2 to TRBJ2-1, with 12 bases identical to TRBD2. Per the germline V gene, CDR1 is LGHNA and CDR2 is YNFKEQ. V gave up 0 bases and J gave up 8 bases; unmatched junction bases: 8. The CDR3 covers 17 residues. The CDR3 DNA follows: TGTGCCAGCAGCCAAGATCGCCTAGCGGGGGGGCCGGATGAGCAGTTCTTC. This gives the protein CASSQDRLAGGPDEQFF.

The rearrangement joins TRBV10-3 to TRBJ2-1, with 9 bases that match TRBD2. The CDR3 is 15 residues long. V lost 5 bases to trimming and J lost 5 bases; unmatched junction nucleotides: 7. Germline V gene sequence: CDR1 ENHRY, CDR2 SYGVKD. In DNA form, the CDR3 reads TGTGCCATCAGTCCAGCGGGGGGACTTCACAATGAGCAGTTCTTC. It specifies CAISPAGGLHNEQFF.

This chain uses TRBV14 with TRBJ2-7; TRBD1 matches at 9 bases. In germline, CDR1 is SGHDN, CDR2 FVKESK. The trim removed 4 bases at V and 12 bases at J, leaving 7 bases unmatched. The CDR3 consists of 12 residues. CDR3 protein: CASSLGQGYGYF. The CDR3, as DNA: TGTGCCAGCAGCCTGGGACAGGGCTATGGGTACTTC.

The chain links TRBV7-2 to TRBJ1-6, with D perhaps TRBD1 (6 bases). Germline loops: CDR1 SGHTA, CDR2 FQGNSA. CDR3 length: 19 residues. V was trimmed by 0 bases and J by 9 bases, leaving 24 bases between them. The CDR3 reads CASSLAGGRHRVSSSPLHF. The CDR3, as DNA: TGTGCCAGCAGCTTAGCGGGTGGAAGGCACAGGGTGAGCAGTTCACCCCTCCACTTT.

The chain uses TRBV6-1 and TRBJ2-1, with D maybe TRBD2 (5 bases). Germline V lookup: CDR1 MNHNS, CDR2 SASEGT. The ends were cut back, 6 bases at V and 3 bases at J, with 15 bases in the middle. The CDR3 is made up of 15 amino acids. As DNA, the CDR3 is TGTGCCAGCAGCCCGAGGGCCGGTGACTACAATGAGCAGTTCTTC. The encoded protein is CASSPRAGDYNEQFF.

The rearrangement links TRBV7-8 to TRBJ2-3; 12 bases agree with TRBD2. The CDR3 has 15 amino acids. The V gene end was trimmed by 6 bases and the J gene end by 2 bases; junction bases not matched to a gene: 3. CDR1 and CDR2 (germline): SGHVS, FQNEAQ. The CDR3 DNA reads TGTGCCAGCAGAGCTAGCGGGGGGGTCACAGATACGCAGTATTTT. Protein: CASRASGGVTDTQYF.

The V call is TRBV30, the J call TRBJ2-1, with 10 bases identical to TRBD2. The CDR3 spans 15 residues. The germline V gene encodes CDR1 GTSNPN and CDR2 SVGIG (reference sequence). V lost 0 bases, J lost 2 bases, and 1 base stayed unmatched. CDR3 sequence reads: CAWSVGTSAYNEQFF. CDR3 in DNA: TGTGCCTGGAGTGTAGGGACTAGCGCCTACAATGAGCAGTTCTTC.

Regarding this clone: The junction departs from the called germline gene at one end, perhaps through a read error. The chain recombines TRBV5-1 with TRBJ1-2, with 9 bases lining up with TRBD1. Looked up from germline, CDR1 is SGHRS and CDR2 is YFSETQ. This CDR3 is 15 amino acids long. CDR3 in amino acids: CASSLDRGPADGYPF. The CDR3 bases are TGCGCCAGCAGCTTGGACAGGGGGCCAGCCGACGGCTACCCCTTC.

This clone is a singleton in its sample. This sequence joins TRBV29-1 and TRBJ1-1, with D unresolved. There are 12 residues in the CDR3. CDR1 and CDR2 (germline): SQVTM, ANQGSEA. Trimming cost V 7 bases and J 10 bases, with 19 bases left between them. The CDR3 sequence is CSARSATPGAFF. The CDR3 DNA follows: TGCAGCGCTCGGTCGGCTACCCCGGGAGCTTTCTTT.

The rearrangement uses TRBV11-2 and TRBJ1-4; a weak D match, TRBD1 (6 bases). CDR1 SGHAT and CDR2 FQNNGV come from the germline V gene. The CDR3 runs 13 residues. Trimming cost V 4 bases and J 7 bases, with 10 bases left between them. The DNA of the CDR3 is TGTGCCAGCAGCTCCACAGGGTTTGAAAAACTGTTTTTT. Protein product: CASSSTGFEKLFF.

V is TRBV5-1 and J is TRBJ2-5; D not certain. V was clipped by 5 bases and J by 1 base, with 21 bases between them. The germline V gene encodes CDR1 SGHRS and CDR2 YFSETQ. CDR3 size: 17 residues. The CDR3 spells CASRYTHSANFQETQYF. The CDR3 coding sequence is TGCGCCAGCAGGTATACCCACTCAGCGAACTTCCAAGAGACCCAGTACTTC.

This clone showed up just a few times. Different DNA sequences within this sample yield the same CDR3. The J gene is TRBJ2-5, the V gene TRBV5-1; 8 bases are a match to TRBD2. The CDR3 consists of 12 residues. Trimming took 4 bases from V and 4 from J; bases not matched to a gene: 0. Germline CDR1 SGHRS, CDR2 YFSETQ. CDR3 coding DNA: TGCGCCAGCAGCCTAGCGGGAGAGACCCAGTACTTC. It codes for CASSLAGETQYF.

V usage is TRBV5-1 and J usage is TRBJ2-2; D perhaps matches TRBD2 (6 bases). Trimming removed 4 bases at V and 3 bases at J, with 10 bases between. Germline V gene sequence: CDR1 SGHRS, CDR2 YFSETQ. The CDR3 sequence is 14 residues long. This CDR3 reads CASSRSSDTGELFF. CDR3 bases: TGCGCCAGCAGCCGCTCTAGCGACACCGGGGAGCTGTTTTTT.

The chain is built from TRBV19 and TRBJ2-7, with 8 bases fitting TRBD2. Germline V lookup: CDR1 LNHDA, CDR2 SQIVND (reference sequence). The V gene end was trimmed by 3 bases and the J gene end by 6 bases; junction bases not matched to a gene: 13. There are 16 residues in the CDR3. CDR3 in amino acids: CASSINPGLALAEQYF. Written as DNA, the CDR3 is TGTGCCAGTAGTATTAACCCAGGACTAGCTTTGGCCGAGCAGTACTTC.

The chain couples TRBV5-1 to TRBJ1-1, with D possibly being TRBD1 (6 bases). The V end lost 4 bases, the J end lost 1 base, and 17 bases lay between the germline ends. The CDR3 runs to 16 residues. The germline V gene has CDR1 SGHRS and CDR2 YFSETQ. The DNA for the CDR3 is TGCGCCAGCAGCCCAAGTCCCGGGACAACGAACACTGAAGCTTTCTTT. Amino acids: CASSPSPGTTNTEAFF. The whole variable domain, filled in from reference TRBV5-1 and TRBJ1-1, reads KAGVTQTPRYLIKTRGQQVTLSCSPISGHRSVSWYQQTPGQGLQFLFEYFSETQRNKGNFPGRFSGRQFSNSRSEMNVSTLELGDSALYLCASSPSPGTTNTEAFFGQGTRLTVV.

The chain employs TRBV5-6 and TRBJ1-6; 9 bases match TRBD1. This CDR3 is 19 amino acids long. V lost 0 bases, J lost 5 bases, and 12 bases stayed unmatched. Germline lookup yields CDR1 SGHDT and CDR2 YYEEEE. As DNA, the CDR3 is TGTGCCAGCAGCTTGGGAGTTACAGGGGGCGTAGATGATAATTCACCCCTCCACTTT. Its protein is CASSLGVTGGVDDNSPLHF. Full variable domain (remainder filled in from reference TRBV5-6 and TRBJ1-6): DAGVTQSPTHLIKTRGQQVTLRCSPKSGHDTVSWYQQALGQGPQFIFQYYEEEERQRGNFPDRFSGHQFPNYSSELNVNALLLGDSALYLCASSLGVTGGVDDNSPLHFGNGTRLTVT.

In this sample, this clone turned up a few times. The chain has TRBV6-6 and TRBJ2-3; D may be TRBD2 (5 bases). The ends were cut back, 7 bases at V and 5 bases at J, with 19 bases in the middle. This CDR3 region has 15 residues. Germline CDR1 is MNHNY and CDR2 is SVGAGI (reference sequence). In nucleotides, the CDR3 is TGTGCCAGCATACGCAAGGGCCACGCGGGAGATACGCAGTATTTT. Translation: CASIRKGHAGDTQYF.

CDR3 region: CASSPNSKLFF. DNA of the CDR3: TGTGCCAGCAGCCCTAATTCGAAACTGTTTTTT. This chain joins TRBV28 and TRBJ1-4; D is unclear. This CDR3 contains 11 residues. Germline lookup yields CDR1 MDHEN and CDR2 SYDVKM. Deletions cut 6 bases from V and 11 bases from J, with 10 bases between. Full variable domain (missing parts from reference TRBV28 and TRBJ1-4): DVKVTQSSRYLVKRTGEKVFLECVQDMDHENMFWYRQDPGLGLRLIYFSYDVKMKEKGDIPEGYSVSREKKERFSLILESASTNQTSMYLCASSPNSKLFFGSGTQLSVL.

This chain joins TRBV5-1 and TRBJ2-1; 10 positions match TRBD2. The ends lost 4 bases at V and 2 bases at J; junction bases unmatched: 3. The CDR3 totals 15 residues. Per germline, CDR1 SGHRS and CDR2 YFSETQ. The CDR3 is CASSLGTSAYNEQFF. The CDR3, as DNA: TGCGCCAGCAGCCTAGGGACTAGCGCCTACAATGAGCAGTTCTTC.

For this clone: A read error may produce the germline difference seen at one junction end. The CDR3 DNA reads as TGTGCCAGCACCTTGAAGGAGACGACAGTTATCCATGGCTACACCTTC. Amino acids: CASTLKETTVIHGYTF. The chain links TRBV5-4 to TRBJ1-2; weak D call: TRBD1 (5 bases). CDR3 length: 16 residues. Germline CDR1 SGHNT, CDR2 YYREEE (reference sequence).

The chain is built from TRBV27 and TRBJ1-2; 9 bases map to TRBD1. Per germline, CDR1 MNHEY and CDR2 SMNVEV (reference sequence). The V and J ends lost 3 bases and 8 bases, in that order; junction bases with no gene match: 10. The CDR3 is 15 amino acids. In nucleotides, the CDR3 is TGTGCCAGCAGTTTGTCCCCCGGGACAGGGCCCGGCTACACCTTC. This gives the protein CASSLSPGTGPGYTF.

This clone appeared a single time. The genes are TRBV19 and TRBJ1-5, with D uncertain. The CDR3 extends over 16 amino acids. Germline V gene sequence: CDR1 LNHDA, CDR2 SQIVND (reference sequence). The V end was cut by 6 bases, the J end by 1 base, with 16 bases between. CDR3: CASREGLKGSNQPQHF. The CDR3 DNA is TGTGCCAGTAGGGAGGGTCTCAAAGGAAGCAATCAGCCCCAGCATTTT.

This clone was counted between two and nine times. The chain employs TRBV7-9 and TRBJ1-3; D may be TRBD1 (6 bases). Germline-derived CDR1 and CDR2 are SEHNR and FQNEAQ (reference sequence). The CDR3 contains 17 residues. V was cut by 5 bases and J by 0 bases, with 17 bases left in between. CDR3 protein: CASSPVGGLGSGNTIYF. The CDR3 bases are TGTGCCAGCAGCCCGGTCGGGGGGCTAGGCTCTGGAAACACCATATATTTT.

The rearrangement uses TRBV27 and TRBJ2-7; weak D call: TRBD1 (6 bases). The germline V gene encodes CDR1 MNHEY and CDR2 SMNVEV (reference sequence). The CDR3 is made up of 15 amino acids. Trimming removed 4 bases from V and 0 bases from J, with 13 bases in between. The CDR3 is CASSSSRDTSYEQYF. CDR3 nucleotide sequence: TGTGCCAGCAGTTCCAGCCGGGACACCTCCTACGAGCAGTACTTC.

This chain uses TRBV6-5 with TRBJ2-7; 8 positions match TRBD1. The V segment lost 6 bases and the J segment 1 base; nucleotides outside the gene matches: 5. The germline V gene has CDR1 MNHEY and CDR2 SVGAGI. The CDR3 has 14 amino acids. The CDR3 loop is CASRIDRGSYEQYF. In DNA form, the CDR3 reads TGTGCCAGCAGAATCGACAGGGGTTCCTACGAGCAGTACTTC.